This TCR beta chain was recovered during a study of blood T cells in healthy people across ages. It was with a sample-barcoded 5' primer and a J-beta primer mix that a second PCR of roughly 6 to 12 cycles was run. TCRdb re-derived calls from the 5' RACE reads in MiXCR, one entry per CDR3 protein. The sample carries approximately 800,000 distinct CDR3 sequences, 62% recorded once. This clonotype was counted between two and nine times. The antigen is not known. The CDR3 is 15 amino acids. CDR1 LGHDT and CDR2 YNNKEL come from the germline V gene (reference sequence). Trimming cost V 1 base and J 8 bases, with 15 bases left between them. Study-level findings and limits: Long-lived donors exceeded aged donors in naive CD4+ cells and diversity. A roughly linear age-dependent decrease characterized TCR beta diversity per million T cells.

The TCR was taken from a man younger than 45 in good health. The V and J genes are TRBV3-1 and TRBJ1-5; no firm D call. The specimen was blood. CDR3 DNA sequence: TGTGCCAGCAGCCAAGTTCCCTCCTCGGGAGAGCCCCAGCATTTT. Its protein product is CASSQVPSSGEPQHF.